This note documents a single T cell receptor beta chain sequence. No antigen is known for it. The entry originates in a study of CD8 T cells in ankylosing spondylitis. Study conclusions and caveats: Peripheral blood samples showed relatively rare disease-linked clones, and these clones were CD8+. Reports of some motif variants in reactive arthritis synovial fluid and blood predate this one.

One entry per CDR3 protein, called by TCRdb with MiXCR from the 5' RACE reads. The sample includes around 300,000 distinct CDR3 sequences, less than 25% of them seen just once. CDR3 length: 15 amino acids. The trim removed 1 base at V and 2 bases at J, leaving 2 bases unmatched. Germline loops: CDR1 DFQATT, CDR2 SNEGSKA (reference sequence). Sequenced material: blood, either unsorted or a sorted T cell fraction (not recorded which). The chain joins TRBV20-1 to TRBJ2-1, with 10 positions matching TRBD2. This receptor was identified in a female donor with ankylosing spondylitis or in good health (not recorded which). This CDR3 is CSARVAGGPYNEQFF. In nucleotides, the CDR3 is TGCAGTGCTAGAGTAGCGGGAGGTCCCTACAATGAGCAGTTCTTC.